This TCR beta chain was captured in a study of vaccination effects on CD4 cells after COVID-19. Study observations and caveats: Marked clonal contraction was seen in infection- and vaccine-induced clones late after vaccination.

In regard to this clone: What it binds is unknown.

Deletions cut 5 bases from V and 3 bases from J, with 14 bases between. The CDR3 totals 15 residues. Germline V gives CDR1 MNHEY, CDR2 SVGEGT. Antigen-specific CD4+ T cells were expanded (with viral peptide pools) by the ViraFEST assay ahead of sequencing. Having been cultured for under twelve days, the cells underwent CD4+ T cell isolation. The study found no prior SARS-CoV-2 infection in the vaccine recipients, who tested negative for nucleocapsid antibodies. Fewer than 2.5 million PBMC were seeded per well and grown in the presence of about 9 IU/ml IL-2 and around 10 ug/ml peptides. Cultures had half their medium replaced with IL-2 medium on days 3 and 7. Some clones are missing from TCRdb's copy, which holds only in-frame ones; the method was immunoSEQ multiplex PCR. The profile covers about 41,000 clones, with 70% to 85% appearing a single time and about 3% taken by the ten largest.

The material sequenced was CD4+ T cells from PBMCs cultured with HCoV-NL63 spike peptides, taken before COVID-19 vaccination. V usage is TRBV6-2 or TRBV6-3 and J usage is TRBJ2-1; D may correspond to TRBD1 or TRBD2 (5 bases each). This receptor was obtained from a human donor who received a COVID-19 vaccine. Here the CDR3 DNA reads TGTGCCAGCAGTGGCAGGGTCGGGAACTACAATGAGCAGTTCTTC. It is translated as CASSGRVGNYNEQFF.